The 18 T cell receptor beta chains below come from one sample, sequenced in a study of T cells after posttransplantation cyclophosphamide. Control samples came 1 year after myeloablative marrow transplants with methotrexate plus calcineurin inhibitor. Libraries were prepared by immunoSEQ multiplex PCR; TCRdb keeps only in-frame clonotypes and omits some of them. The sample consists of 19,000 or so clones, roughly 85% of them appearing once. Source: PBMCs, taken 350 to 400 days after allogeneic stem cell transplant with calcineurin inhibitor and methotrexate. The receptors derive from a female patient between 25 and 45 years old who received an allogeneic stem cell transplant from an unrelated donor, was CMV-positive, and had acute and chronic GVHD. The graft donor may be the source of some T cells.

This clone was seen once. The chain joins TRBV7-8 to TRBJ1-5; possible D gene TRBD1, 5 bases. This CDR3 region has 17 residues. V lost 2 bases and J 4 bases, leaving 18 bases between the germline ends. Germline V gene lookup returns CDR1 SGHVS and CDR2 FQNEAQ. Here the CDR3 DNA reads TGTGCCAGCAGCTTACGGTCTTCTTGGCAGGGAAATCAGCCCCAGCATTTT. It translates to CASSLRSSWQGNQPQHF.

The chain links TRBV18 to TRBJ2-5; no clear D. CDR1 is KGHSH and CDR2 is LQKENI in the germline V gene. Trimming stripped 3 bases from V and 5 bases from J, with 10 bases between. This CDR3 contains 13 residues. As DNA, the CDR3 is TGTGCCAGCTCACCCCCCAGGCTGGAGACCCAGTACTTC. Its protein product is CASSPPRLETQYF.

V is TRBV7-6 and J is TRBJ1-5; D not resolved. Per the germline V gene, CDR1 is SGHVS and CDR2 is FNYEAQ. Trimming shortened V by 1 base and J by 7 bases, and 8 bases separated the two germline ends. CDR3 length equals 13 residues. This CDR3 reads CASSLESRQPQHF. As DNA, the CDR3 is TGTGCCAGCAGCTTAGAGTCGAGACAGCCCCAGCATTTT.

This sequence joins TRBV19 and TRBJ2-7; D might be TRBD2 (5 bases). The CDR3 totals 14 residues. Germline CDR1 and CDR2: LNHDA and SQIVND (reference sequence). Trimming took 5 bases from V and 7 from J, leaving 18 bases between them. As DNA, the CDR3 is TGTGCCAGTAGTCCGGGATTCACCACCCGGGAGCAGTACTTC. Translating gives CASSPGFTTREQYF.

The V gene is TRBV6-6, the J gene TRBJ1-2; D ambiguous. The ends were cut back, 1 base at V and 4 bases at J, with 10 bases in the middle. This CDR3 is built from 14 residues. Germline V gene sequence: CDR1 MNHNY, CDR2 SVGAGI (reference sequence). CDR3 coding DNA: TGTGCCAGCAGTTACTTGGACTCCCGCTATGGCTACACCTTC. Translation: CASSYLDSRYGYTF.

This clone was detected a few times. The chain employs TRBV7-9 and TRBJ1-3; D call uncertain. The CDR3 has 16 amino acids. Per germline, CDR1 SEHNR and CDR2 FQNEAQ (reference sequence). Trimming shortened V by 5 bases and J by 0 bases, and 14 bases separated the two germline ends. The CDR3 spells CASSRPRVSSGNTIYF. CDR3 nucleotides: TGTGCCAGCAGCCGCCCGAGAGTTAGCTCTGGAAACACCATATATTTT. Based on the CDR3 plus reference TRBV7-9 and TRBJ1-3, the full variable domain is DTGVSQNPRHKITKRGQNVTFRCDPISEHNRLYWYRQTLGQGPEFLTYFQNEAQLEKSRLLSDRFSAERPKGSFSTLEIQRTEQGDSAMYLCASSRPRVSSGNTIYFGEGSWLTVV.

Worth noting for this clone: The junction does not match germline at one end; this may be a read error. V is TRBV7-8 and J is TRBJ2-7, with TRBD1 matching over 9 bases. Germline V lookup: CDR1 SGHVS, CDR2 FQNEAQ. The CDR3 sequence is 15 residues long. The CDR3 DNA reads TGTGCCAGCAGGTTAGGGGACAGGGCGTCCGGCGAGCAGTACTTC. Translation gives CASRLGDRASGEQYF.

The chain carries TRBV5-8 and TRBJ2-3, with a possible D match to TRBD1 (6 bases). This CDR3 region has 14 residues. Trimming stripped 2 bases from V and 8 bases from J, with 15 bases between. Germline CDR1 reads SGHTS; CDR2 reads YDEGEE. Here the CDR3 DNA reads TGTGCCAGCAGCTTCAGGGGCCCCTCGGGTACGCAGTATTTT. It is translated as CASSFRGPSGTQYF.

The V and J genes are TRBV7-2 and TRBJ2-3; TRBD2 agrees at 9 bases. The CDR3 has 16 amino acids. Germline V gene data show CDR1 as SGHTA and CDR2 as FQGNSA. J gave up 3 bases and V 3 bases, and 7 bases lay outside the gene matches. The CDR3 DNA sequence: TGTGCCAGCAGCTTTGTCAGCGGGGGGTCTACAGATACGCAGTATTTT. Its translation: CASSFVSGGSTDTQYF.

This sequence joins TRBV5-1 and TRBJ1-2; 7 nucleotides match TRBD1. Germline V CDR1 and CDR2: SGHRS, YFSETQ. After removal of 5 bases from V and 4 bases from J, the junction contained 8 bases not matched to a gene. This CDR3 is 14 amino acids long. CDR3 nucleotides: TGCGCCAGCAGTTCCGACAGGGAACTCTATGGCTACACCTTC. Protein sequence: CASSSDRELYGYTF.

This sequence joins TRBV2 and TRBJ1-4; D is uncertain. Germline values: CDR1 SNHLY, CDR2 FYNNEI. The germline V and J ends were trimmed by 2 bases and 0 bases, with 13 bases remaining between them. The CDR3 is 17 amino acids. The CDR3 sequence: CASSEPYRGSTNEKLFF. CDR3 bases: TGTGCCAGCAGTGAACCTTATCGCGGATCAACTAATGAAAAACTGTTTTTT.

The gene calls are TRBV7-9 and TRBJ2-5; D perhaps matches TRBD1 (5 bases). The ends were cut back, 3 bases at V and 5 bases at J, with 10 bases in the middle. The V gene's germline CDR1 is SEHNR and CDR2 FQNEAQ (reference sequence). CDR3 length equals 13 residues. The CDR3 DNA is TGTGCCAGCAGCTTCACAGGCCCTGAGACCCAGTACTTC. It translates to CASSFTGPETQYF.

The J gene is TRBJ2-7, the V gene TRBV5-4, with D unclear. V lost 6 bases to trimming and J lost 5 bases, with 15 bases between them. CDR3 length equals 13 residues. Germline CDR1 and CDR2: SGHNT and YYREEE (reference sequence). The DNA for the CDR3 is TGTGCCAGCACCACGCCGGCGGTCGACGAGCAGTACTTC. Translated, it gives CASTTPAVDEQYF.

This clone is a singleton in its sample. J is TRBJ2-7 and V is TRBV5-1; weak D call: TRBD2 (5 bases). The germline V gene has CDR1 SGHRS and CDR2 YFSETQ. Deletions cut 4 bases from V and 1 base from J, with 6 bases between. CDR3 length: 12 amino acids. The CDR3 here is CASSDYSYEQYF. The CDR3 DNA sequence: TGCGCCAGCAGCGACTATTCCTACGAGCAGTACTTC.

A remark on this clone: A junction end diverges from the germline sequence, so it may reflect a read error. The V and J genes are TRBV11-2 and TRBJ2-1, with 11 bases matching TRBD2. Germline loops: CDR1 SGHAT, CDR2 FQNNGV. CDR3 length: 16 residues. This chain's CDR3 is CASRLAGTSGHDEQFF. In nucleotides, the CDR3 is TGTGCCAGCAGGTTAGCCGGGACTAGCGGTCACGATGAGCAGTTCTTC.

This clone appeared once. V usage is TRBV30 and J usage is TRBJ1-2; D not resolved. The CDR3 length is 12 residues. The ends were cut back, 4 bases at V and 7 bases at J, with 13 bases in the middle. In germline, CDR1 is GTSNPN, CDR2 SVGIG (reference sequence). The DNA for the CDR3 is TGTGCCTGGACCCGGGATTTAGGTGGCTACACCTTC. It yields the protein CAWTRDLGGYTF.

This clone occurred a few times. J is TRBJ2-2 and V is TRBV7-2; 7 bases are shared with TRBD2. Trimming cost V 9 bases and J 1 base; bases outside gene matches: 11. Germline V gives CDR1 SGHTA, CDR2 FQGNSA. The CDR3 runs 16 residues. In nucleotides, the CDR3 is TGTGCCAGGGGACCGCGCGGCGGGGGGAACACCGGGGAGCTGTTTTTT. Protein: CARGPRGGGNTGELFF.

This chain connects TRBV7-2 to TRBJ2-2; a weak D match, TRBD2 (5 bases). This CDR3 is 15 amino acids long. The V gene's germline CDR1 is SGHTA and CDR2 FQGNSA. Trimming cost V 1 base and J 5 bases, with 11 bases left between them. The DNA for the CDR3 is TGTGCCAGCAGCTTAGGGCCCACTAGTACCGGGGAGCTGTTTTTT. Residues: CASSLGPTSTGELFF.